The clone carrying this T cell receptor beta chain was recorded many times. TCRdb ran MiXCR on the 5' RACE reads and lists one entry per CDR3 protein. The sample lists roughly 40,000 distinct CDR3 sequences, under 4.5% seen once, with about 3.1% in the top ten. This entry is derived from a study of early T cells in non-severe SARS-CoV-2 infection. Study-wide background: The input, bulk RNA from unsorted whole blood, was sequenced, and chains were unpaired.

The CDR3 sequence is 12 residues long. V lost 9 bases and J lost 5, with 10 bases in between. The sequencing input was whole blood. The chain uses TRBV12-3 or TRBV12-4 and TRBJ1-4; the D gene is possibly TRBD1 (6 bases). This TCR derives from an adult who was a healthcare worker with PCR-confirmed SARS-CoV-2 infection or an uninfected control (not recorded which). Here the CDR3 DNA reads TGTGCCAGTCACAGGGAAAATGAAAAACTGTTTTTT. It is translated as CASHRENEKLFF.